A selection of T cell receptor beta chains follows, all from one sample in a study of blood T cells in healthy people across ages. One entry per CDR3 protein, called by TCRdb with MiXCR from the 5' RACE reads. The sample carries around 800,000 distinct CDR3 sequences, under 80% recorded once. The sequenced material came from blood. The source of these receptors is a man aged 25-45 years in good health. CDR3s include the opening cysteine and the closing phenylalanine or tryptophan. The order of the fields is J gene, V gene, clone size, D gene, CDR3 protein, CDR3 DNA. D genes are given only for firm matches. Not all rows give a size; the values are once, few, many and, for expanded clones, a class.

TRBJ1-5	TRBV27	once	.	CASSLGTRNNQPQHF	TGTGCCAGCAGTTTAGGGACCAGGAACAATCAGCCCCAGCATTTT
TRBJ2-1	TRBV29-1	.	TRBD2	CSAAGGAGDEQFF	TGCAGCGCCGCGGGGGGGGCCGGTGATGAGCAGTTCTTC
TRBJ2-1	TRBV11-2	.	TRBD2	CASRMGLAGPDNEQFF	TGTGCCAGCAGGATGGGCCTAGCGGGCCCAGACAATGAGCAGTTCTTC
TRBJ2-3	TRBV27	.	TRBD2	CASSSMGRGLAGGTGDTQYF	TGTGCCAGCAGTTCAATGGGAAGGGGACTAGCGGGGGGAACAGGAGATACGCAGTATTTT
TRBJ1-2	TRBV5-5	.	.	CASSSDRTANYGYTF	TGTGCCAGCAGCTCGGACCGCACGGCTAACTATGGCTACACCTTC
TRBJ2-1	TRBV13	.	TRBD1	CASSSGQGGSSYNEQFF	TGTGCCAGCAGCTCCGGACAGGGGGGAAGCTCCTACAATGAGCAGTTCTTC
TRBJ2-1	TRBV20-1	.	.	CSARDMDHPYNEQFF	TGCAGTGCTAGAGATATGGACCACCCCTACAATGAGCAGTTCTTC
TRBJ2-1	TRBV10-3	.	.	CAISGSFGTGDNEQFF	TGTGCCATCAGTGGTAGTTTCGGGACTGGGGACAATGAGCAGTTCTTC
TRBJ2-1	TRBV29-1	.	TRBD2	CSVDILHPGGSYNEQFF	TGCAGCGTTGATATCCTCCACCCGGGGGGTTCCTACAATGAGCAGTTCTTC
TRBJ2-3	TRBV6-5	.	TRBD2	CASSFKLAGFATDTQYF	TGTGCCAGCAGTTTCAAACTAGCGGGGTTCGCCACAGATACGCAGTATTTT
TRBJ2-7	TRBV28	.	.	CASSLRQVLSNEQYF	TGTGCCAGCAGTTTACGGCAGGTCCTCTCCAACGAGCAGTACTTC
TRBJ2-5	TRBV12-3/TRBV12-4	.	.	CASSLDYLGGETQYF	TGTGCCAGCAGTTTAGACTACCTCGGGGGAGAGACCCAGTACTTC
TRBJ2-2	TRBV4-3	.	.	CASSQDWQGGAGELFF	TGCGCCAGCAGCCAAGACTGGCAGGGGGGGGCCGGGGAGCTGTTTTTT
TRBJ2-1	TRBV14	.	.	CASSRTVSSYNEQFF	TGTGCCAGCAGCCGGACGGTTAGCTCCTACAATGAGCAGTTCTTC
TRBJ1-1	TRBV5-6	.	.	CASSPGTPIEAFF	TGTGCCAGCAGTCCCGGGACACCCATTGAAGCTTTCTTT
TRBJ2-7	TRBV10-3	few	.	CAISEGGREQYF	TGTGCCATCAGTGAGGGGGGCCGCGAGCAGTACTTC
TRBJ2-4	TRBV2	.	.	CASSELRLSLAKNIQYF	TGTGCCAGCAGTGAACTCCGGCTGTCGCTAGCCAAAAACATTCAGTACTTC
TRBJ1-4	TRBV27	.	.	CASSSPGAINEKLFF	TGTGCCAGCAGCTCCCCTGGGGCCATTAATGAAAAACTGTTTTTT
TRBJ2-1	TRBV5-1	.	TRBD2	CASSRALAGNNEQFF	TGCGCCAGCAGCCGTGCTCTAGCGGGGAACAATGAGCAGTTCTTC
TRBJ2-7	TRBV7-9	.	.	CASMANSYEQYF	TGTGCCAGCATGGCGAACTCCTACGAGCAGTACTTC
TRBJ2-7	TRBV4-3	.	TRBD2	CASSQDSGGWEEQYF	TGCGCCAGCAGCCAAGATAGCGGGGGGTGGGAGGAGCAGTACTTC
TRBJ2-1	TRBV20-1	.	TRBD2	CSAGLAGFYNEQFF	TGCAGTGCTGGTCTAGCGGGGTTCTACAATGAGCAGTTCTTC
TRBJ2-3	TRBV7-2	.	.	CASSLNGDYTQYF	TGTGCCAGCAGCTTAAATGGTGACTATACGCAGTATTTT
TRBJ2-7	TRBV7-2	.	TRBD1	CASSARQGEGEQYF	TGTGCCAGCAGCGCTCGACAGGGGGAAGGAGAGCAGTACTTC
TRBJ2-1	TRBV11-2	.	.	CAGSPQRAGEQFF	TGTGCCGGCAGCCCTCAACGGGCAGGAGAGCAGTTCTTC
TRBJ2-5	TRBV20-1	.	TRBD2	CSASLMEPGLARETQYF	TGCAGTGCTTCGCTGATGGAGCCGGGACTAGCGCGAGAGACCCAGTACTTC
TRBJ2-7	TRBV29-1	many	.	CSVVGSYEQYF	TGCAGCGTTGTAGGCAGCTACGAGCAGTACTTC
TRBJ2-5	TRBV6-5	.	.	CASSYSQTQYF	TGTGCCAGCAGTTACAGTCAGACCCAGTACTTC
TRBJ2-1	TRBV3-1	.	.	CASSQGDREVNEQFF	TGTGCCAGCAGCCAAGGAGACAGGGAGGTCAATGAGCAGTTCTTC
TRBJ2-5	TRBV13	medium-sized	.	CASSFMETQYF	TGTGCCAGCAGCTTCATGGAGACCCAGTACTTC
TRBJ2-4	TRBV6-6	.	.	CASRGFTGPKVGNIQYF	TGTGCCAGCAGAGGCTTTACAGGGCCCAAAGTCGGAAACATTCAGTACTTC